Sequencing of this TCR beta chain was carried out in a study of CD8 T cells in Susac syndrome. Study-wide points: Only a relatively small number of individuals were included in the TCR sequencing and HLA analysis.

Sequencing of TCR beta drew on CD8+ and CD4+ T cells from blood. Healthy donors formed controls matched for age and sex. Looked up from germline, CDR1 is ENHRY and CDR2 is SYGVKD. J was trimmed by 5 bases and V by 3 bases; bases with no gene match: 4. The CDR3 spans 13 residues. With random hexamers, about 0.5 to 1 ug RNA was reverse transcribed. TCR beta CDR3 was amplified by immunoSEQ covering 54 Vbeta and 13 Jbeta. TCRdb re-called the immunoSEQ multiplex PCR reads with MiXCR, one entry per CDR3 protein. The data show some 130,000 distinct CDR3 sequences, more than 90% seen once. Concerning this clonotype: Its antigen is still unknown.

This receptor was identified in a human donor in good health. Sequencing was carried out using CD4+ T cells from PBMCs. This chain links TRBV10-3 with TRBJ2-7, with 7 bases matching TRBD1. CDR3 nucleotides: TGTGCCATCAGTGAAGGGGGCCGGGACGAGCAGTACTTC. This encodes CAISEGGRDEQYF.